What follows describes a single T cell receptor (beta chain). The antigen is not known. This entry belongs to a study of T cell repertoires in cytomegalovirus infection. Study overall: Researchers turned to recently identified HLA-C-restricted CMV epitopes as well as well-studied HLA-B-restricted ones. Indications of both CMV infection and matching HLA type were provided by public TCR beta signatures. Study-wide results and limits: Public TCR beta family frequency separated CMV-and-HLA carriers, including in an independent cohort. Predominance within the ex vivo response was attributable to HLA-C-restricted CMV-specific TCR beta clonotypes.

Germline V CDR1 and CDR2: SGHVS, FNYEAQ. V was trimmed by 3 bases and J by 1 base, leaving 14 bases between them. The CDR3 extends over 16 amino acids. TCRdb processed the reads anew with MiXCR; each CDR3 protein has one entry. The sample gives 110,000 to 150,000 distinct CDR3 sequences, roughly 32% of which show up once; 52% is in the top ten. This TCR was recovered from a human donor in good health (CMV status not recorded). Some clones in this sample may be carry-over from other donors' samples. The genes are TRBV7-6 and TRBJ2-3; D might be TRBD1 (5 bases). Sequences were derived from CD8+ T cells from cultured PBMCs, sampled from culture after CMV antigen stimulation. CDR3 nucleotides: TGTGCCAGCAGCTTCCCCCGCAGGGAAGGCACAGATACGCAGTATTTT. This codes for CASSFPRREGTDTQYF.